Listed here are 2 T cell receptor beta chains from one sample, sequenced in a study of blood T cells in healthy people across ages. The authors ran a second PCR of about 6 to 12 cycles using a sample-barcoded 5' primer and a J-beta primer mix. TCRdb re-called the 5' RACE reads through MiXCR, storing one row per CDR3 protein. In the table there are hundreds of thousands of distinct CDR3 sequences, roughly 44% of which are singletons. The sample taken for sequencing was blood. These receptors were collected from a man in his fifties or sixties in good health.

This clonotype was recorded a few times. The rearrangement uses TRBV11-2 and TRBJ2-7; weak D call: TRBD1 (5 bases). Germline V lookup: CDR1 SGHAT, CDR2 FQNNGV. The CDR3 is 18 residues long. Between the trimmed V and J ends, which lost 1 base and 2 bases, there was a span of 21 bases. CDR3: CASSLGTRAGPRAYEQYF. For the CDR3, the DNA is TGTGCCAGCAGCTTAGGGACCAGGGCAGGCCCCAGAGCCTACGAGCAGTACTTC.

V gene TRBV5-4 combines with J gene TRBJ2-5, with D possibly matching TRBD2 (6 bases). CDR1 is SGHNT and CDR2 is YYREEE in the germline V gene (reference sequence). The CDR3 has 16 amino acids. V lost 2 bases and J lost 2, with 16 bases in between. The CDR3 reads CASSFRRGGPQETQYF. CDR3 DNA: TGTGCCAGCAGCTTTAGGCGGGGCGGACCTCAAGAGACCCAGTACTTC.